This TCR beta chain was sequenced during a study of graft-versus-host responses after intestinal transplantation (TCRdb year 2021). About the full investigation: Multivisceral, liver-intestinal, or isolated intestinal transplants were received by the recipients. Alloreactive clones were identified by sequencing pre-transplant mixed lymphocyte reaction products and comparing these products with unstimulated pre-transplant donor and recipient T cells. Every recipient was given anti-thymocyte globulin induction, then maintenance tacrolimus and steroids for roughly 3 years. After intestinal transplantation, graft-versus-host and host-versus-graft alloreactive T cell clones were followed in the graft, circulation and bone marrow using bulk TCR-beta CDR3 sequencing. A cohort of approximately 23 intestinal transplant recipients, including one retransplant, was enrolled, and a few patients lacking pretransplant specimens were excluded. A peak of at least 4% donor T cells among recipient peripheral blood mononuclear cells was the definition used for donor T cell macrochimerism. Rather than going through the commercial service, samples from a few later patients were sequenced in-house on an Illumina MiSeq and processed with MiXCR. The paper's findings and limits, for the study overall: GvH clones were detected in recipient bone marrow, and some of these GvH clones were observed earlier in ileal mucosa or blood, consistent with an intestinal mucosal origin. The conclusions were limited by the relatively low number and heterogeneity of the intestinal transplant patients. Early after transplant, declines in HvG clones were associated with peak levels of circulating GvH clones. High GvH to HvG T cell clonal ratios were observed in the allografts of patients with donor T cell macrochimerism.

This clone was observed a single time. Its binding antigen is unknown. There are no base qualities to consult, and no much larger clone falls within one base. The intended sense of this specimen's time point label: cells obtained before transplantation from donor or recipient. CD3+CD4+ and CD3+CD8+ populations were FACS-sorted from unstimulated pre-transplant donor and recipient cells taken from spleen or lymph nodes. The library was built by means of the immunoSEQ multiplex PCR assay. For most patients, genomic DNA was isolated with the Qiagen DNeasy Blood and Tissue Kit and shipped frozen to Adaptive Biotechnologies for TCR sequencing. For most patients, high-throughput TCR-beta CDR3 sequencing of genomic DNA was performed by Adaptive Biotechnologies. From the authors' description of their analysis: Adaptive's ImmunoSEQ software supplied the TCR sequencing data for around 19 patients, while MiXCR and VDJtools were used to process a few other patients. To correct CD4 versus CD8 sorting errors, sequences present in both subsets at a frequency ratio below 5:1 were removed. CDR3 nucleotide sequences shared between donor and recipient were removed because the origin of such sequences could not be assigned. Alloreactive clones required at least 2-fold expansion over unstimulated cells and minimum CFSE-low frequency of 0.002% (template counts) or 0.001% (read counts). Mappable clones were those detected in sequenced pre-transplant spleen, lymph node, or MLR CFSE-low populations of the donor or recipient. Cumulative frequency of alloreactive clones was calculated as a percentage of all sequences weighted by copy number. TCRdb holds this immuneACCESS table with in-frame rearrangements only. Some clones are missing; in checked studies, unresolved V genes explain under half, and the rest has no known cause. For V, J and clone size, that table is used; D and trimming come from the DNA. Present in this sample are 70,000 to 95,000 clones, about 93% of which were seen just once. The top ten hold around 1.1% of the sample.

Trimming removed 0 bases from V and 3 bases from J; the gene matches leave 8 bases unexplained. Per the germline V gene, KGHSH is the CDR1 and LQKENI is the CDR2. The CDR3 covers 17 residues, taking in both the cysteine and the phenylalanine. This entry keeps only the CDR3 DNA: 51 bases, framed from base 1. Here the chain combines TRBV18 and TRBJ1-1; 9 bases in the junction line up with TRBD1. This receptor was obtained from a human donor who was the organ donor for an intestinal transplant. The sequencing here drew on unstimulated CD8+ T cells sorted from spleen or lymph node cells, taken before transplant. The encoded CDR3 is CASSPPGTGKGDTEAFF. The sequenced DNA is TGTGCCAGCTCACCACCCGGGACAGGGAAGGGGGACACTGAAGCTTTCTTT.